This TCR beta chain originates from a study of CD8+ T cells in alopecia areata. The wider study: Treated patients took oral tofacitinib at 5 to 10 mg twice daily. Treated patients were scored for severity by percent of scalp affected.

The sample's treatment: oral pan-JAK inhibitor, 5-10 mg twice daily. As part of sample collection, lesional scalp punch biopsies and peripheral blood were taken from alopecia areata patients. Study conclusions and caveats: Tofacitinib significantly reduced both scalp clonality and expanded CD8+ clones among the top 100. Resident alphabeta T-cell populations of normal skin are likewise subject to sequencing in scalp samples.

This clone came up once. Antigen unknown. CDR3 length equals 18 residues. Germline CDR1 is SGHAT and CDR2 is FQNNGV. V lost 4 bases, J lost 6 bases, and 16 bases stayed unmatched. Sequencing relied on a cDNA template that was reverse transcribed from extracted RNA. Measured with immunoSEQ multiplex PCR; TCRdb has only the in-frame clones, and not every one. The sample yields 4,500 to 6,000 clones, about three quarters seen once. Sample: skin, taken at week 24, from a patient treated with tofacitinib. This chain joins TRBV11-2 and TRBJ2-1; TRBD2 matches at 9 bases. The source of this sequence is a human donor with alopecia areata. As DNA, the CDR3 is TGTGCCAGCAGCTCCGTTCTAGCGGGGCCTGACATTGGCAATGAGCAGTTCTTC. Residues: CASSSVLAGPDIGNEQFF.